This entry lists 5 T cell receptor beta chains sequenced from one sample in a study of cytomegalovirus exposure and HLA in healthy donors. The PCR had 60 Vbeta and 13 Jbeta primers. Sequenced by immunoSEQ multiplex PCR; TCRdb stores in-frame clones only, minus some. Of roughly 160,000 clones listed, 84% were seen once; the top ten hold 0.35% to 0.4%. The source material was PBMCs. The receptor source for this set is a boy aged 2-9 years in good health and CMV-seronegative.

The rearrangement joins TRBV6-5 to TRBJ2-7; the match to TRBD2 covers 7 bases. The V gene end was trimmed by 6 bases and the J gene end by 3 bases; junction bases not matched to a gene: 8. CDR1 and CDR2 from the germline V gene are MNHEY and SVGAGI. The CDR3 has 14 residues. CDR3 sequence: CASSRGGEGYEQYF. The DNA of the CDR3 is TGTGCCAGCAGCCGTGGGGGGGAGGGCTACGAGCAGTACTTC.

This clone was seen a single time. This sequence joins TRBV5-4 and TRBJ1-2; D gene ambiguous. CDR1 is SGHNT, CDR2 YYREEE, per germline (reference sequence). This CDR3 is 12 amino acids long. Trimming cost V 2 bases and J 8 bases, with 10 bases left between them. CDR3: CASSFDTYGYTF. Written as DNA, the CDR3 is TGTGCCAGCAGCTTCGACACATACGGCTACACCTTC.

The chain couples TRBV7-2 to TRBJ2-3, with D possibly TRBD1 on 6 matching bases. The CDR3 is 15 residues long. The germline V gene encodes CDR1 SGHTA and CDR2 FQGNSA. The V gene lost 4 bases and the J gene lost 0 bases, with 11 bases spanning the gap. The CDR3 DNA sequence: TGTGCCAGCAGCTCCTACAGGGTCAGCACAGATACGCAGTATTTT. This sequence encodes CASSSYRVSTDTQYF.

The rearrangement uses TRBV6-5 and TRBJ1-2; 7 positions agree with TRBD1. The V gene's germline CDR1 is MNHEY and CDR2 SVGAGI. This CDR3 contains 13 residues. With V trimmed by 5 bases and J by 5 bases, 5 bases remained unmatched. This CDR3 reads CASSPQGVYGYTF. The CDR3 DNA reads as TGTGCCAGCAGTCCCCAGGGGGTATATGGCTACACCTTC.

This chain connects TRBV5-4 to TRBJ2-2; 10 bases fit TRBD2. J was trimmed by 6 bases and V by 2 bases; bases with no gene match: 1. This CDR3 comprises 14 residues. CDR1 and CDR2 from the germline V gene are SGHNT and YYREEE (reference sequence). This CDR3 is CASSLAGGSGELFF. DNA for the CDR3: TGTGCCAGCAGCTTAGCGGGAGGGTCCGGGGAGCTGTTTTTT. Variable domain in full (rest from reference TRBV5-4 and TRBJ2-2): ETGVTQSPTHLIKTRGQQVTLRCSSQSGHNTVSWYQQALGQGPQFIFQYYREEENGRGNFPPRFSGLQFPNYSSELNVNALELDDSALYLCASSLAGGSGELFFGEGSRLTVL.